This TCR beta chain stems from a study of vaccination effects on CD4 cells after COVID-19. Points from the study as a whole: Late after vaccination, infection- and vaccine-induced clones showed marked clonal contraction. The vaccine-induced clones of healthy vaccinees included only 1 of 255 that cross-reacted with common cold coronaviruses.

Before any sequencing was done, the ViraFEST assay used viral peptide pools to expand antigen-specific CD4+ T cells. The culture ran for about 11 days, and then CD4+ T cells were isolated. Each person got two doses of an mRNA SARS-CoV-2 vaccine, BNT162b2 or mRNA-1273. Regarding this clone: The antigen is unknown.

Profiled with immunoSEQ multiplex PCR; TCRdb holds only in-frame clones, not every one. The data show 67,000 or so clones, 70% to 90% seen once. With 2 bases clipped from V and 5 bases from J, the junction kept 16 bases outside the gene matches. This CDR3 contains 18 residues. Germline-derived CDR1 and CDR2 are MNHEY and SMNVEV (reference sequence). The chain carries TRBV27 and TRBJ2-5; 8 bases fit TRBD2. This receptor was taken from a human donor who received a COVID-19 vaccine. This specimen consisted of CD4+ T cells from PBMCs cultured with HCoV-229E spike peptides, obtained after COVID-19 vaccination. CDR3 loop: CASSLGQPRAGGWETQYF. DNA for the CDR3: TGTGCCAGCAGTTTAGGTCAACCTAGGGCGGGGGGCTGGGAGACCCAGTACTTC.